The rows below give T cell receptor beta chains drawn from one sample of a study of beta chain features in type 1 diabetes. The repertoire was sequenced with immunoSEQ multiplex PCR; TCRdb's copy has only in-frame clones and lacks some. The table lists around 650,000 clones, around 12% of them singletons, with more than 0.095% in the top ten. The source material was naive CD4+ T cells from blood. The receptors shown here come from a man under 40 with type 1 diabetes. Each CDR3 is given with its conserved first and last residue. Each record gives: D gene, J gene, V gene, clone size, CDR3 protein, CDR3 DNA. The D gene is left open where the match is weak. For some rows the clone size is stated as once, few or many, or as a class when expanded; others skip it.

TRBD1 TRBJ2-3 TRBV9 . CASSTTTGGTDTQYF TGTGCCAGCAGCACTACGACAGGGGGCACAGATACGCAGTATTTT
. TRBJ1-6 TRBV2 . CASSEQGTDNSPLHF TGTGCCAGCAGTGAACAAGGGACGGACAATTCACCCCTCCACTTT
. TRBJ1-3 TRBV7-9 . CASSPLLAQGGNTIYF TGTGCCAGCAGCCCACTACTGGCACAGGGCGGAAACACCATATATTTT
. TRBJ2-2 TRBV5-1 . CASSLVAANTGELFF TGCGCCAGCAGCTTGGTGGCCGCGAACACCGGGGAGCTGTTTTTT
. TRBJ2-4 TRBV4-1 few CASSQDGGFKNIQYF TGCGCCAGCAGCCAAGATGGAGGATTCAAAAACATTCAGTACTTC
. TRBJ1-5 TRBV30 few CAWSVGGPQPQHF TGTGCCTGGAGTGTTGGAGGGCCCCAGCCCCAGCATTTT
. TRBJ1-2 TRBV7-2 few CASSLVRTGANYGYTF TGTGCCAGCAGCTTAGTCAGGACGGGAGCTAACTATGGCTACACCTTC
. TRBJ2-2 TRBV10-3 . CATGGAGELFF TGTGCCACGGGCGGCGCCGGGGAGCTGTTTTTT
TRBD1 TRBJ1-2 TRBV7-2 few CASSFGQGNYGYTF TGTGCCAGCAGCTTCGGACAGGGAAACTATGGCTACACCTTC
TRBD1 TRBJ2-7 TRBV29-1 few CSAWDRVNEQYF TGCAGCGCATGGGACAGGGTCAACGAGCAGTACTTC
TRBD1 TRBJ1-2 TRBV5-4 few CASSFTGAYGYTF TGTGCCAGCAGCTTTACAGGGGCCTATGGCTACACCTTC
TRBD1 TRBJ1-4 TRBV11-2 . CASSPTTGSEEKLFF TGTGCCAGCAGCCCCACGACAGGGTCGGAAGAAAAACTGTTTTTT
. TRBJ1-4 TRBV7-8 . CASSLVRSVDNRKGREKLFF TGTGCCAGCAGCTTAGTTCGGTCCGTGGACAATCGGAAGGGTCGTGAAAAACTGTTTTTT
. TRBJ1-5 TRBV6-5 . CASSYGINQPQHF TGTGCCAGCAGTTACGGGATCAATCAGCCCCAGCATTTT
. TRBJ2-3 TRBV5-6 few CASSHIADTQYF TGTGCCAGCAGCCATATCGCAGATACGCAGTATTTT
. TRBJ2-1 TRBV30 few CAWSLRTSAYNEQFF TGTGCCTGGAGTCTCAGGACCTCCGCCTACAATGAGCAGTTCTTC
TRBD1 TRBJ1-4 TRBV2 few CASNGQALNEKLFF TGTGCCAGCAATGGACAGGCGCTTAATGAAAAACTGTTTTTT
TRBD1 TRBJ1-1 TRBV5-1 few CASLPTGPGTEAFF TGCGCCAGCCTACCGACAGGGCCGGGCACTGAAGCTTTCTTT
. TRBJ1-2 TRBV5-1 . CASSLVAERLYGYTF TGCGCCAGCAGCTTGGTAGCGGAGAGACTCTATGGCTACACCTTC
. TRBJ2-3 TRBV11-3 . CASSSPDGNTDTQYF TGTGCCAGCAGCTCCCCGGACGGTAACACAGATACGCAGTATTTT
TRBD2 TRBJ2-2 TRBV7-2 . CASSTGLAPGELFF TGTGCCAGCAGCACCGGACTAGCTCCCGGGGAGCTGTTTTTT
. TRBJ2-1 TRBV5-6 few CASSLIGVAPDNEQFF TGTGCCAGCAGCTTGATCGGCGTCGCACCGGACAATGAGCAGTTCTTC
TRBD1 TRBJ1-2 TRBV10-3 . CAIRETGDDYGYTF TGTGCCATCAGGGAGACAGGGGACGACTATGGCTACACCTTC
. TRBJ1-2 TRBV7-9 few CASSLAATVSGYTF TGTGCCAGCAGCTTAGCGGCGACAGTTTCTGGCTACACCTTC
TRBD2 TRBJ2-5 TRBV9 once CASSVAASGGEETQYF TGTGCCAGCAGCGTAGCAGCTAGCGGGGGGGAGGAGACCCAGTACTTC
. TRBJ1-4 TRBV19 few CASSTGSANEKLFF TGTGCCAGTAGTACCGGATCGGCTAATGAAAAACTGTTTTTT
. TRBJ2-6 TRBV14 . CASSQELQPGANVLTF TGTGCCAGCAGCCAAGAATTACAGCCTGGGGCCAACGTCCTGACTTTC
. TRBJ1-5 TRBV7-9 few CASSFLGNQPQHF TGTGCCAGCAGCTTCCTAGGCAATCAGCCCCAGCATTTT